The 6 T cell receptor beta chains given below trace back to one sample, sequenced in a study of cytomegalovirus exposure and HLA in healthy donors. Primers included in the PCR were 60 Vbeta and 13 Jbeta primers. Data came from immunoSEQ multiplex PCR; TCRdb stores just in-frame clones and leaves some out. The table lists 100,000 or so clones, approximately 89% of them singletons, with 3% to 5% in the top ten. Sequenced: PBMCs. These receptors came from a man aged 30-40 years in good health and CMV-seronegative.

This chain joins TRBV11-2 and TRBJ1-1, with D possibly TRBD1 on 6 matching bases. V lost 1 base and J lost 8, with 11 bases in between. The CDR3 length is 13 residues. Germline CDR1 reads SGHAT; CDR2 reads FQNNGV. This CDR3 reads CASSLGGQYEAFF. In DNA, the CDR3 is TGTGCCAGCAGCTTAGGAGGACAGTACGAAGCTTTCTTT.

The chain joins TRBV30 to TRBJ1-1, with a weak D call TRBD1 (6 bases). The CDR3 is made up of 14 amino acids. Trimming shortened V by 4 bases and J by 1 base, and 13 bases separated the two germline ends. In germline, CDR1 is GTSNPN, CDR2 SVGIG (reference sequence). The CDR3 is CAWTNNRENTEAFF. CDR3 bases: TGTGCCTGGACTAACAACAGGGAGAACACTGAAGCTTTCTTT.

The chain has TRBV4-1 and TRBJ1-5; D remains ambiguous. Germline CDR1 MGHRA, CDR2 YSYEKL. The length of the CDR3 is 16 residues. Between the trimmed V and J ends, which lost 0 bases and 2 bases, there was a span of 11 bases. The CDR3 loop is CASSQDPARRNQPQHF. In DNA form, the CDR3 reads TGCGCCAGCAGCCAAGATCCGGCCAGGCGCAATCAGCCCCAGCATTTT.

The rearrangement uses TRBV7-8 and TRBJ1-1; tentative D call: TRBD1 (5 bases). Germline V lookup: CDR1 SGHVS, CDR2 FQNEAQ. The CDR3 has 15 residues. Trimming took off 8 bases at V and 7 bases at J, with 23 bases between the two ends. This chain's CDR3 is CASHADTPTGDEAFF. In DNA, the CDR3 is TGTGCCAGCCACGCGGACACCCCTACGGGGGATGAAGCTTTCTTT.

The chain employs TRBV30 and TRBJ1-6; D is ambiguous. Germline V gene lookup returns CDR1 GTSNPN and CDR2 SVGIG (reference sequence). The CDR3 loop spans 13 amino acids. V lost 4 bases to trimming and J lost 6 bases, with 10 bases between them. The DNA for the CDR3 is TGTGCCTGGAACCTAGGCCCTAATTCACCCCTCCACTTT. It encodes CAWNLGPNSPLHF.

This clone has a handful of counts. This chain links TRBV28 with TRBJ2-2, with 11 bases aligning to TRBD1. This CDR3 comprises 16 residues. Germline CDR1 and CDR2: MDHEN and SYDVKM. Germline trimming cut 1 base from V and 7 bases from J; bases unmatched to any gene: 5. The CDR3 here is CASSLYGQGAVGELFF. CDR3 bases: TGTGCCAGCAGTTTATACGGACAGGGGGCTGTCGGGGAGCTGTTTTTT.